This T cell receptor (beta chain) was recovered during a study of blood T cell repertoires in COVID-19. As for the study in general: Material from acute and convalescent COVID-19 was sourced from the United States, Italy and Spain. PBMCs, B-cell-depleted T cells, or T cells were the source of the cDNA or gDNA that made up the material.

CDR1 is SGDLS and CDR2 is YYNGEE in the germline V gene. The CDR3 extends over 12 amino acids. Trimming removed 3 bases from V and 5 bases from J; junction bases left unmatched: 2. Method: immunoSEQ multiplex PCR; TCRdb's copy keeps in-frame clones and lacks some. The sample includes 110,000 to 150,000 clones, around 85% of them seen just once. The J gene is TRBJ2-7, the V gene TRBV9; 7 nucleotides agree with TRBD1. The TCR comes from a man aged 50 to 59 with acute or convalescent COVID-19. Sequencing was done on a sample of peripheral blood. The CDR3 spells CASSAQGNEQYF. The CDR3 nucleotides are TGTGCCAGCAGCGCACAGGGGAACGAGCAGTACTTC.